The 8 T cell receptor beta chains presented below share a single source sample, sequenced in a study of T-cell reconstitution after alpha-beta-depleted transplantation in children. Unique molecular identifiers were incorporated into the prepared TCRbeta library. One entry per CDR3 protein, called by TCRdb with MiXCR from the PCR reads. The table lists about a million distinct CDR3 sequences, less than 30% of them singletons. The source material was PBMCs, mostly from graft donor cells, sampled 360 days after TCRalphabeta/CD19-depleted stem cell transplant. The receptors come from a boy under two years old who had a stem cell transplant for SCID, so the T cells may come from the graft donor.

The J gene is TRBJ2-7, the V gene TRBV28; TRBD1 agrees at 10 bases. Unmatched junction bases numbered 4, after V lost 3 bases and J lost 5 bases. Germline V gene data show CDR1 as MDHEN and CDR2 as SYDVKM. The CDR3 runs to 14 residues. CDR3 sequence: CASSFKTGGDEQYF. The CDR3 coding sequence is TGTGCCAGCAGTTTTAAGACAGGGGGCGACGAGCAGTACTTC.

The chain links TRBV12-3 or TRBV12-4 to TRBJ2-1; no clear D gene. Deletions cut 6 bases from V and 5 bases from J, with 11 bases between. This CDR3 has 13 amino acids. The CDR3 protein is CASSDISDNEQFF. The CDR3 coding sequence is TGTGCCAGCAGCGATATTAGTGACAATGAGCAGTTCTTC.

This clonotype was seen a few times. The chain joins TRBV5-1 to TRBJ1-2; tentative D call: TRBD1 (5 bases). The V gene lost 2 bases and the J gene lost 3 bases, with 8 bases spanning the gap. The CDR3 is 13 residues long. Germline assignment: CDR1 SGHRS and CDR2 YFSETQ. CDR3 sequence: CASSFGADYGYTF. In nucleotides, the CDR3 is TGCGCCAGCAGCTTTGGGGCGGACTATGGCTACACCTTC.

At least ten counts were recorded for this clonotype. The chain links TRBV13 to TRBJ2-5; no clear D. The V and J ends lost 5 bases and 1 base respectively, with 14 bases between them. The CDR3 runs to 15 residues. In germline, CDR1 is PRHDT, CDR2 FYEKMQ (reference sequence). For the CDR3, the DNA is TGTGCCAGCAGCACTTATGACAAGACCCAAGAGACCCAGTACTTC. Translated: CASSTYDKTQETQYF.

This clonotype has only a few counts. This chain uses TRBV15 with TRBJ2-3; either TRBD1 or TRBD2 may supply D (6 bases each). CDR1 is LNHNV and CDR2 is YYDKDF in the germline V gene (reference sequence). V was pared by 0 bases and J by 2 bases, with 15 bases between. The CDR3 runs to 17 residues. In nucleotides, the CDR3 is TGTGCCACCAGCAGAGATCTCTGGGGGGCCCTCACAGATACGCAGTATTTT. This gives the protein CATSRDLWGALTDTQYF.

The V gene is TRBV20-1, the J gene TRBJ2-7; the match to TRBD2 covers 8 bases. CDR3 size: 15 residues. Germline V CDR1 and CDR2: DFQATT, SNEGSKA (reference sequence). Trimming at V came to 3 bases and at J to 2 bases, leaving 9 bases not matched to a gene. The CDR3: CSASVISGAPYEQYF. The DNA of the CDR3 is TGCAGTGCTAGCGTTATTAGCGGGGCCCCCTACGAGCAGTACTTC.

The chain employs TRBV28 and TRBJ1-2, with 9 bases that match TRBD1. The CDR3 spans 15 residues. V was clipped by 6 bases and J by 8 bases; unmatched bases: 13. The V gene's germline CDR1 is MDHEN and CDR2 SYDVKM. The CDR3 DNA sequence: TGTGCCAGCAGCCCTACCCGGACAGGGGAGGGCGGCTACACCTTC. It translates to CASSPTRTGEGGYTF.

This clonotype was counted between two and nine times. The chain uses TRBV21-1 and TRBJ2-2; the D segment call TRBD1 is taken from the table without a DNA check. TRBV21-1 constitutes a pseudogene. The CDR3 is made up of 14 amino acids. CDR3 residues: CASSKLRGPGQAFF. Written as DNA, the CDR3 is TGTGCCAGCAGCAAGTTGAGGGGCCCGGGACAAGCGTTTTTT.